This TCR beta chain is from a study of memory CD4+ T cells and cytomegalovirus serostatus. V gave up 7 bases and J gave up 1 base; unmatched junction bases: 8. This CDR3 is built from 15 residues. Germline-derived CDR1 and CDR2 are MNHNY and SVGAGI (reference sequence). Single viable CD3+CD4+CD8-CD45RO+ cells were sorted as the memory CD4+ T cells. Sequencing used immunoSEQ multiplex PCR; TCRdb keeps in-frame clones, though not all of them. The table lists 35,000 to 45,000 clones, 65% to 80% of them singletons. The origin of this receptor is an adult in good health and CMV-seropositive. The gene calls are TRBV6-6 and TRBJ2-7, with 9 positions matching TRBD1. Material: memory CD4+ T cells from blood. The CDR3 reads CASTSGTGHSYEQYF. CDR3 nucleotide sequence: TGTGCCAGCACCTCCGGGACAGGGCATTCCTACGAGCAGTACTTC.